There are a few counts of the clone carrying this T cell receptor beta chain. No antigen is known for it. Germline CDR1 and CDR2: SQVTM and ANQGSEA. Trimming stripped 4 bases from V and 6 bases from J, with 10 bases between. CDR3 length: 11 amino acids. The data originate from a study of beta chain features in type 1 diabetes. On the study more broadly: The number of sorted cells examined across all samples was fewer than 110,000,000.

Overall study results and limits: PCR might preferentially amplify shorter templates, equally in patients and controls. There was a moderate but significant shortening of TCRB CDR3s in all four CD4+ subsets of Type 1 diabetes patients.

The entirety of the isolated RNA underwent reverse transcription, so expressed TCRB transcripts were sequenced. Produced via immunoSEQ multiplex PCR; TCRdb's table is partial and in-frame only. The data contain about 390,000 clones, roughly a tenth of them singletons. Sample: central memory CD4+ T cells from blood. The TCR sequence derives from a man aged 25-45 years with type 1 diabetes. The chain joins TRBV29-1 to TRBJ2-7, with a weak D call TRBD1 (5 bases). The chain's CDR3 is CSVGQLGEQYF. Written as DNA, the CDR3 is TGCAGCGTTGGACAGCTGGGCGAGCAGTACTTC.